These 25 T cell receptor beta chains share one sample of origin, sequenced in a study of cytomegalovirus exposure and HLA in healthy donors (dated 2017 in TCRdb). Libraries were made using the immunoSEQ multiplex PCR assay. A mixture of 60 forward primers for TCR Vbeta segments and 13 reverse primers for TCR Jbeta segments was used in the multiplex PCR. Imported from immuneACCESS, the table was reduced by TCRdb to in-frame sequences with V and J called. These copies leave out some clones; in studies compared against another copy, an unresolved V gene accounts for under half, and the cause of the remainder is not known. This sample holds approximately 160,000 clones; roughly four fifths were observed only once. Approximately 0.87% of the sample is held by the ten biggest clonotypes. Sequencing was done on a sample of PBMCs. These receptors were collected from a girl aged 2-10 years in good health and CMV-seropositive.

The gene calls are TRBV30 and TRBJ2-7; D ambiguous. CDR3 length equals 13 residues. Germline V gene sequence: CDR1 GTSNPN, CDR2 SVGIG (reference sequence). Trimming took off 0 bases at V and 5 bases at J, with 11 bases between the two ends. The CDR3 reads CAWSVSSYHEQYF. DNA of the CDR3: TGTGCCTGGAGTGTATCAAGCTACCACGAGCAGTACTTC.

This clone was seen a few times. This chain uses TRBV11-2 with TRBJ2-1; no firm D call. Germline V gene lookup returns CDR1 SGHAT and CDR2 FQNNGV. The CDR3 extends over 13 amino acids. V lost 5 bases and J lost 6, with 11 bases in between. The CDR3 loop reads CASSPKLGNEQFF. DNA of the CDR3: TGTGCCAGCAGCCCAAAGCTCGGCAATGAGCAGTTCTTC.

This clone was observed a few times. The chain recombines TRBV7-8 with TRBJ2-5; TRBD2 agrees at 7 bases. The V gene's germline CDR1 is SGHVS and CDR2 FQNEAQ. The CDR3 extends over 15 amino acids. After removal of 5 bases from V and 3 bases from J, the junction contained 9 bases not matched to a gene. The CDR3 DNA is TGTGCCAGCAGCGGGGGGGGAGTGGTGGAAGAGACCCAGTACTTC. Protein: CASSGGGVVEETQYF.

The gene calls are TRBV5-1 and TRBJ2-4, with a tentative D call TRBD2 (5 bases). The germline V gene encodes CDR1 SGHRS and CDR2 YFSETQ. This CDR3 spans 15 amino acids. Trimming took off 4 bases at V and 5 bases at J, with 16 bases between the two ends. The CDR3 protein is CASSAGVGYQNIQYF. The CDR3 region has the DNA TGCGCCAGCAGCGCGGGTGTGGGATATCAAAACATTCAGTACTTC.

In this sample, this clone turned up a few times. The chain carries TRBV2 and TRBJ2-7, with no clear D. The ends were cut back, 7 bases at V and 2 bases at J, with 9 bases in the middle. The CDR3 is made up of 12 amino acids. CDR1 and CDR2 from the germline V gene are SNHLY and FYNNEI. In DNA form, the CDR3 reads TGTGCCAGCAAGACAAACACCTACGAGCAGTACTTC. Amino acid sequence: CASKTNTYEQYF.

The V and J genes are TRBV2 and TRBJ2-1, with D possibly matching TRBD2 (5 bases). The CDR3 consists of 14 residues. The V end lost 6 bases, the J end lost 7 bases, and 16 bases lay between the germline ends. The germline V gene encodes CDR1 SNHLY and CDR2 FYNNEI. In nucleotides, the CDR3 is TGTGCCAGCAGGAGAGGACCGACGGGGAATGAGCAGTTCTTC. Its protein is CASRRGPTGNEQFF.

The chain has TRBV29-1 and TRBJ1-1; D is unclear. The germline CDR1 and CDR2 sequences are SQVTM and ANQGSEA. The CDR3 length is 12 residues. V lost 4 bases and J 8 bases, leaving 14 bases between the germline ends. CDR3 sequence reads: CSVGRETLEAFF. CDR3 DNA: TGCAGCGTTGGACGTGAGACTCTGGAAGCTTTCTTT.

The rearrangement joins TRBV7-3 to TRBJ1-3; D is possibly TRBD1 (5 bases). The CDR3 is made up of 14 amino acids. Trimming removed 3 bases at V and 9 bases at J, with 15 bases between. From germline, CDR1 is SGHTA and CDR2 FQGTGA. CDR3 DNA: TGTGCCAGCAGCTTGATTGGGGGGGATTCCACCATATATTTT. It specifies CASSLIGGDSTIYF.

The gene calls are TRBV7-9 and TRBJ2-5; D not resolved. The CDR3 extends over 13 amino acids. CDR1 and CDR2 from the germline V gene are SEHNR and FQNEAQ (reference sequence). V lost 4 bases and J lost 1, with 7 bases in between. Here the CDR3 reads CASSSKSQETQYF. The CDR3 coding sequence is TGTGCCAGCAGCTCCAAATCCCAAGAGACCCAGTACTTC.

This chain connects TRBV9 to TRBJ2-2; tentatively, D is TRBD2 (6 bases). In germline, CDR1 is SGDLS, CDR2 YYNGEE. V gave up 0 bases and J gave up 4 bases, with 13 bases separating them. This CDR3 contains 16 residues. The CDR3 DNA reads TGTGCCAGCAGCGTAGTAGGGCGGGACCTCACCGGGGAGCTGTTTTTT. Its translation: CASSVVGRDLTGELFF.

V usage is TRBV7-8 and J usage is TRBJ1-2, with D tentatively TRBD1 (5 bases). CDR3 length equals 17 residues. Germline V gene lookup returns CDR1 SGHVS and CDR2 FQNEAQ. The V end lost 5 bases, the J end lost 3 bases, and 22 bases lay between the germline ends. The CDR3 sequence: CASSLSSQGKGHYGYTF. The CDR3 nucleotides read TGTGCCAGCAGCCTTAGTAGCCAGGGAAAAGGCCACTATGGCTACACCTTC.

The chain recombines TRBV4-1 with TRBJ2-3; 7 bases line up with TRBD1. The CDR3 loop spans 15 amino acids. V lost 2 bases and J lost 5; bases outside the gene matches: 7. CDR1 and CDR2 (germline): MGHRA, YSYEKL. The CDR3 sequence is CASSQRRQGLDTQYF. CDR3 bases: TGCGCCAGCAGCCAACGACGACAGGGATTAGATACGCAGTATTTT.

The chain is built from TRBV11-2 and TRBJ2-1; 7 nucleotides line up with TRBD2. Germline V lookup: CDR1 SGHAT, CDR2 FQNNGV. The V segment lost 3 bases and the J segment 2 bases; nucleotides outside the gene matches: 16. The CDR3 covers 19 residues. CDR3 amino acids: CASSFVYRERERTYNEQFF. The CDR3 nucleotides read TGTGCCAGCAGCTTTGTATACCGGGAGCGGGAAAGGACCTACAATGAGCAGTTCTTC.

This clone turned up a few times. V is TRBV9 and J is TRBJ2-5; 13 bases line up with TRBD2. Germline-derived CDR1 and CDR2 are SGDLS and YYNGEE. This CDR3 spans 16 amino acids. Trimming removed 4 bases from V and 2 bases from J; junction bases left unmatched: 5. The CDR3 region is CASSPRLAGGQETQYF. DNA for the CDR3: TGTGCCAGCAGCCCTCGACTAGCGGGAGGACAAGAGACCCAGTACTTC.

V usage is TRBV7-3 and J usage is TRBJ1-4; 7 nucleotides line up with TRBD1. V was clipped by 4 bases and J by 3 bases; unmatched bases: 5. This CDR3 region has 15 residues. Germline V gives CDR1 SGHTA, CDR2 FQGTGA. The CDR3: CASSSTGDPNEKLFF. CDR3 coding DNA: TGTGCCAGCAGCTCCACAGGGGATCCTAATGAAAAACTGTTTTTT.

Details on this clone: Other nucleotide sequences in the sample specify the same CDR3. J is TRBJ2-5 and V is TRBV5-1; TRBD1 agrees at 8 bases. Germline lookup yields CDR1 SGHRS and CDR2 YFSETQ. V gave up 0 bases and J gave up 5 bases; unmatched junction bases: 12. The CDR3 totals 17 residues. In DNA form, the CDR3 reads TGCGCCAGCAGCTTGGCCGTGACAGGGGTAGTAGGGGAGACCCAGTACTTC. Encoded protein: CASSLAVTGVVGETQYF.

This clone has more than one count but fewer than ten. The V and J genes are TRBV19 and TRBJ1-5; D may be TRBD1 (6 bases). V lost 4 bases and J lost 5, with 12 bases in between. Germline V gene sequence: CDR1 LNHDA, CDR2 SQIVND (reference sequence). The CDR3 runs to 14 residues. This CDR3 reads CASSTGQTDQPQHF. The CDR3 DNA is TGTGCCAGTAGTACAGGACAGACCGATCAGCCCCAGCATTTT. Supplemented by reference TRBV19 and TRBJ1-5, the full variable domain reads DGGITQSPKYLFRKEGQNVTLSCEQNLNHDAMYWYRQDPGQGLRLIYYSQIVNDFQKGDIAEGYSVSREKKESFPLTVTSAQKNPTAFYLCASSTGQTDQPQHFGDGTRLSIL.

This clone was detected a few times. The chain couples TRBV15 to TRBJ2-7, with a tentative D call TRBD2 (7 bases). Trimming pared 5 bases from V and 0 bases from J, leaving 20 bases between. In germline, CDR1 is LNHNV, CDR2 YYDKDF (reference sequence). The CDR3 has 17 residues. The CDR3 region has the DNA TGTGCCACCAGCCTAGGAGGGGGAGGGCACATCTCCTACGAGCAGTACTTC. It specifies CATSLGGGGHISYEQYF.

The chain has TRBV7-9 and TRBJ2-7; TRBD1 matches 8 bases. The CDR3 sequence is 14 residues long. V shed 6 bases, J shed 2 bases, and the junction held 6 bases outside the gene matches. Germline lookup yields CDR1 SEHNR and CDR2 FQNEAQ (reference sequence). Here the CDR3 reads CASRSPGQAYEQYF. CDR3 bases: TGTGCCAGCAGGAGTCCGGGACAGGCCTACGAGCAGTACTTC.

The V gene is TRBV28, the J gene TRBJ2-6, with D tentatively TRBD1 (6 bases). Germline-derived CDR1 and CDR2 are MDHEN and SYDVKM. The CDR3 covers 15 residues. Trimming cost V 5 bases and J 0 bases, with 8 bases left between them. In nucleotides, the CDR3 is TGTGCCAGCAGTCCCAGGGGCTCTGGGGCCAACGTCCTGACTTTC. Translated: CASSPRGSGANVLTF.

The gene calls are TRBV6-1 and TRBJ1-2; perhaps TRBD1 as D (6 bases). The CDR3 loop spans 16 amino acids. Trimming took 3 bases from V and 8 from J, leaving 22 bases between them. CDR1 is MNHNS and CDR2 is SASEGT in the germline V gene. CDR3 sequence reads: CASSDPRGAPRGGYTF. The DNA of the CDR3 is TGTGCCAGCAGTGATCCCCGGGGGGCTCCGAGGGGAGGCTACACCTTC.

The rearrangement links TRBV5-4 to TRBJ1-1; 8 bases are a match to TRBD1. After removal of 0 bases from V and 1 base from J, the junction contained 14 bases not matched to a gene. The germline CDR1 and CDR2 sequences are SGHNT and YYREEE (reference sequence). The CDR3 length is 19 residues. The CDR3 reads CASSLGMTGTGQTNTEAFF. Here the CDR3 DNA reads TGTGCCAGCAGCTTGGGGATGACCGGGACAGGACAAACGAACACTGAAGCTTTCTTT.

This chain connects TRBV6-5 to TRBJ1-3; 8 bases are shared with TRBD1. J was trimmed by 0 bases and V by 6 bases; bases with no gene match: 4. The CDR3 has 15 residues. Germline CDR1 and CDR2: MNHEY and SVGAGI. As DNA, the CDR3 is TGTGCCAGCAGAGGACAGGGCCCCTCTGGAAACACCATATATTTT. This encodes CASRGQGPSGNTIYF.

V is TRBV18 and J is TRBJ1-2; D unresolved. Germline loops: CDR1 KGHSH, CDR2 LQKENI. The CDR3 covers 14 residues. V was pared by 2 bases and J by 0 bases, with 7 bases between. The CDR3 sequence is CASSPLDSNYGYTF. Written as DNA, the CDR3 is TGTGCCAGCTCACCATTGGACTCTAACTATGGCTACACCTTC.

The chain links TRBV29-1 to TRBJ1-1; D is unclear. Germline loops: CDR1 SQVTM, CDR2 ANQGSEA. V dropped 3 bases and J dropped 4 bases, with 12 bases sitting between them. This CDR3 comprises 13 residues. DNA of the CDR3: TGCAGCGTTGATGGCCGGGTTGGCACTGAAGCTTTCTTT. Its translation: CSVDGRVGTEAFF.